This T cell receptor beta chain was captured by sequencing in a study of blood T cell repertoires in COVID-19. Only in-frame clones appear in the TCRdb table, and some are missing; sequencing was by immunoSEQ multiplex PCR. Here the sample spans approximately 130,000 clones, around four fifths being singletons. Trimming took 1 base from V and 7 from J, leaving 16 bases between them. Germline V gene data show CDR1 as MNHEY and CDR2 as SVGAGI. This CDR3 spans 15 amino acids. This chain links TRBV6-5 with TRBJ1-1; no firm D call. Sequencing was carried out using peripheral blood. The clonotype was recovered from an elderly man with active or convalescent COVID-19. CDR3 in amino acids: CASSYLMAVGLEAFF. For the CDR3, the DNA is TGTGCCAGCAGTTACTTAATGGCGGTGGGTCTTGAAGCTTTCTTT.